One and the same sample provided the 17 T cell receptor beta chains below, sequenced in a study of T-cell memory formation after mild COVID-19. TCRdb fed the 5' RACE reads into MiXCR, producing one record per CDR3 protein. The sample lists 300,000 to 400,000 distinct CDR3 sequences, about an eighth seen once, with about 24% in the top ten. Sequencing input: PBMCs or a T cell subset sorted from them (not recorded which). The receptors derive from a man between 18 and 35 years old who had mild COVID-19 (a few samples of this study predate the infection). Cell type and time point are not known.

CDR3 coding DNA: TGTGCCAGCAGTTTCCGCAGGGGTAAGAGCACTGAAGCTTTCTTT. Translating gives CASSFRRGKSTEAFF. The chain uses TRBV12-3 or TRBV12-4 and TRBJ1-1; possibly TRBD1 for D (6 bases). This CDR3 comprises 15 residues. The V and J ends lost 3 bases and 4 bases respectively, with 15 bases between them.

The rearrangement links TRBV20-1 to TRBJ2-2; TRBD2 matches 11 bases. Trimming removed 0 bases from V and 0 bases from J; junction bases left unmatched: 9. This CDR3 is 19 amino acids long. In germline, CDR1 is DFQATT, CDR2 SNEGSKA (reference sequence). In nucleotides, the CDR3 is TGCAGTGCTAGAGATCCGGCTAGCGGGGGGTCCGCGAACACCGGGGAGCTGTTTTTT. Translated, it gives CSARDPASGGSANTGELFF.

This clonotype appeared many times. The chain carries TRBV5-6 and TRBJ2-1; 11 positions match TRBD2. Looked up from germline, CDR1 is SGHDT and CDR2 is YYEEEE. J lost 8 bases, V lost 6 bases, and 10 bases had no gene match. The CDR3 has 15 residues. The CDR3 bases are TGTGCCAGCACCCCCGGGACTAGCGGACTCTATGAGCAGTTCTTC. This gives the protein CASTPGTSGLYEQFF. Full variable domain (remainder filled in from reference TRBV5-6 and TRBJ2-1): DAGVTQSPTHLIKTRGQQVTLRCSPKSGHDTVSWYQQALGQGPQFIFQYYEEEERQRGNFPDRFSGHQFPNYSSELNVNALLLGDSALYLCASTPGTSGLYEQFFGPGTRLTVL.

This chain joins TRBV5-1 and TRBJ2-5; TRBD2 is a possible D gene (5 bases). V was pared by 0 bases and J by 5 bases, with 17 bases between. Germline V gene lookup returns CDR1 SGHRS and CDR2 YFSETQ. This CDR3 has 16 residues. The CDR3 coding sequence is TGCGCCAGCAGCTTGGATCCGGGATCCCAAGGGGAGACCCAGTACTTC. It translates to CASSLDPGSQGETQYF.

This rearrangement joins TRBV7-2 to TRBJ2-1; 7 bases align to TRBD2. The V gene end was trimmed by 4 bases and the J gene end by 10 bases; junction bases not matched to a gene: 13. The CDR3 has 15 amino acids. The germline gives CDR1 SGHTA, CDR2 FQGNSA. The CDR3 spells CASSSFMSGGWEQFF. In DNA, the CDR3 is TGTGCCAGCAGCTCCTTTATGTCGGGGGGTTGGGAGCAGTTCTTC.

The chain is built from TRBV6-2 or TRBV6-3 and TRBJ2-4; 8 positions match TRBD2. Germline V gene data show CDR1 as MNHEY and CDR2 as SVGEGT. The V gene end was trimmed by 7 bases and the J gene end by 6 bases; junction bases not matched to a gene: 14. This CDR3 spans 16 amino acids. In DNA, the CDR3 is TGTGCCAGCACCTTTGGACAGCGGGGGCTCACAAACATTCAGTACTTC. Translating gives CASTFGQRGLTNIQYF.

This clonotype occurred a few times. The rearrangement joins TRBV6-5 to TRBJ1-3; no definite D call. Germline V CDR1 and CDR2: MNHEY, SVGAGI. The CDR3 consists of 15 residues. The ends were cut back, 0 bases at V and 3 bases at J, with 9 bases in the middle. CDR3: CASSYSSSDGNTIYF. The DNA for the CDR3 is TGTGCCAGCAGTTACTCGTCGTCAGATGGAAACACCATATATTTT.

The V call is TRBV4-2, the J call TRBJ1-2, with 8 bases that match TRBD1. Germline trimming cut 4 bases from V and 8 bases from J; bases unmatched to any gene: 6. Germline assignment: CDR1 LGHNA and CDR2 YNFKEQ. The CDR3 length is 13 residues. The CDR3 reads CASSLGQEPGYTF. In DNA, the CDR3 is TGTGCCAGCAGCCTGGGACAGGAACCCGGCTACACCTTC.

Ten or more counts support this clonotype. The V and J genes are TRBV12-3 or TRBV12-4 and TRBJ1-2, with D unresolved. V lost 2 bases to trimming and J lost 2 bases, with 12 bases between them. The CDR3 contains 15 residues. The CDR3 is CASSLQPSRNYGYTF. The CDR3 bases are TGTGCCAGCAGTTTACAGCCTTCACGGAACTATGGCTACACCTTC.

This clonotype was counted many times. This rearrangement joins TRBV6-5 to TRBJ2-7; D tentatively reads TRBD1 or TRBD2 (6 bases each). The CDR3 loop spans 13 amino acids. Trimming shortened V by 3 bases and J by 6 bases, and 12 bases separated the two germline ends. Germline V CDR1 and CDR2: MNHEY, SVGAGI. The CDR3 bases are TGTGCCAGCAGTTATGTACAGGGAGGCGAGCAGTACTTC. It codes for CASSYVQGGEQYF.

The chain joins TRBV9 to TRBJ1-5; TRBD1 matches at 9 bases. The CDR3 runs to 15 residues. Germline assignment: CDR1 SGDLS and CDR2 YYNGEE. The junction had 5 bases not matched to a gene; V was cut back by 3 bases and J by 4 bases. CDR3 sequence: CASSGTGAQNQPQHF. The CDR3 DNA sequence: TGTGCCAGCAGCGGGACAGGGGCTCAAAATCAGCCCCAGCATTTT. The whole variable domain, filled in from reference TRBV9 and TRBJ1-5, reads DSGVTQTPKHLITATGQRVTLRCSPRSGDLSVYWYQQSLDQGLQFLIQYYNGEERAKGNILERFSAQQFPDLHSELNLSSLELGDSALYFCASSGTGAQNQPQHFGDGTRLSIL.

This clonotype has at least ten counts. The rearrangement uses TRBV20-1 and TRBJ2-4; D ambiguous. Germline CDR1 DFQATT, CDR2 SNEGSKA (reference sequence). CDR3 length equals 15 residues. Deletions cut 3 bases from V and 3 bases from J, with 15 bases between. In nucleotides, the CDR3 is TGCAGTGCTAGGGTGGGGTTAGGTGTCAAAAACATTCAGTACTTC. Its protein is CSARVGLGVKNIQYF.

In this sample, this clonotype turned up a few times. The V gene is TRBV27, the J gene TRBJ2-3; D may be TRBD1 (5 bases). With 1 base removed from V and 5 bases from J, the gap between germline ends came to 10 bases. The germline V gene encodes CDR1 MNHEY and CDR2 SMNVEV (reference sequence). The CDR3 length is 14 residues. CDR3 bases: TGTGCCAGCAGTTTATTTCAGGGCCTAGATACGCAGTATTTT. Translated, it gives CASSLFQGLDTQYF.

The chain is built from TRBV29-1 and TRBJ2-6; D is ambiguous. Trimming left V 4 bases short and J 0 bases short, with 10 bases between. Looked up from germline, CDR1 is SQVTM and CDR2 is ANQGSEA. This CDR3 is 15 amino acids long. CDR3: CSVVGIVSGANVLTF. The DNA for the CDR3 is TGCAGCGTTGTGGGGATCGTCTCTGGGGCCAACGTCCTGACTTTC.

The table lists this clonotype with a few counts. The chain recombines TRBV7-3 with TRBJ2-2; 8 nucleotides agree with TRBD2. J gave up 3 bases and V 5 bases, and 8 bases lay outside the gene matches. Looked up from germline, CDR1 is SGHTA and CDR2 is FQGTGA. The CDR3 loop spans 16 amino acids. CDR3: CASSLLAAVDTGELFF. The CDR3 nucleotides read TGTGCCAGCAGCCTACTAGCGGCAGTGGACACCGGGGAGCTGTTTTTT.

Only a few counts were recorded for this clonotype. The chain joins TRBV27 to TRBJ2-2; 15 positions agree with TRBD2. The germline V gene has CDR1 MNHEY and CDR2 SMNVEV (reference sequence). The length of the CDR3 is 17 residues. V shed 5 bases and J 4 bases; nucleotides not matched to a gene: 5. The CDR3 coding sequence is TGTGCCAGCAGTAGGGGACTAGCGGGGGGCGGCACCGGGGAGCTGTTTTTT. Residues: CASSRGLAGGGTGELFF.

In its sample, this clonotype was seen many times. This chain links TRBV29-1 with TRBJ2-7; D unclear. Germline lookup yields CDR1 SQVTM and CDR2 ANQGSEA. The CDR3 length is 11 residues. V shed 6 bases and J shed 3 bases, with 9 bases lying between them. This chain's CDR3 is CSVRVNYEQYF. CDR3 bases: TGCAGCGTCCGGGTCAACTACGAGCAGTACTTC.